The table lists the clone carrying this T cell receptor (beta chain) with a few counts. As yet, its antigen is unknown. The record originates from a study of T-cell memory formation after mild COVID-19. Study summary: The study found TCR clusters largely donor specific. Study-wide results and caveats: The study found balanced CD4/CD8 in clones contracting day 15 to 85 and a CD4+ lean in later expanders. CD4+ contracting clones were mainly CM and EM; CD8+ ones, EMRA.

Germline V gene lookup returns CDR1 DFQATT and CDR2 SNEGSKA (reference sequence). The CDR3 spans 15 residues. The J segment lost 0 bases and the V segment lost 3 bases, leaving 4 bases of the junction unmatched. 5'RACE primed at constant segments yielded TCR alpha and TCR beta cDNA libraries bearing sample barcodes and UMIs. One entry per CDR3 protein results from TCRdb running MiXCR on the 5' RACE reads. The repertoire holds 120,000 to 150,000 distinct CDR3 sequences, with around 21% as singletons. This chain connects TRBV20-1 to TRBJ2-3; the match to TRBD2 covers 9 bases. Sequencing was carried out using PBMCs or a T cell subset sorted from them (not recorded which). The receptor was derived from an adult woman who had mild COVID-19 (a few samples of this study predate the infection). Cell type and time point are not known. The CDR3 is CSARTSGASTDTQYF. CDR3 in DNA: TGCAGTGCTAGGACTAGCGGTGCTAGCACAGATACGCAGTATTTT.